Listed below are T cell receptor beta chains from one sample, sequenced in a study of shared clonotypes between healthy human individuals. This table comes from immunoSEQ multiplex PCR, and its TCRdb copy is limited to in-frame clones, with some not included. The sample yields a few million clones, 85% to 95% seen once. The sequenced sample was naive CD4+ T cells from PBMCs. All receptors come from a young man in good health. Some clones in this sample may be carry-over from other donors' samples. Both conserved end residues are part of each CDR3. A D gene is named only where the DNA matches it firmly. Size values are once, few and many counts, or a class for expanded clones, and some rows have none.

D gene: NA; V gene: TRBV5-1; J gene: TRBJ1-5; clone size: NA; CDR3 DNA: TGCGCCAGCAGGTTGGGGACCGATCAGCCCCAGCATTTT; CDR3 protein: CASRLGTDQPQHF
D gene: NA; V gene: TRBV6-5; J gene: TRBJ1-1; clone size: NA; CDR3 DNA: TGTGCCAGCAGTCGGTCCAGGGAAGGCACTGAAGCTTTCTTT; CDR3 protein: CASSRSREGTEAFF
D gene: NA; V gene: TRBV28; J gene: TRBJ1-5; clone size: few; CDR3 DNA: TGTGCCAGCAGTCCCCGATGGGGCATGGGCAATCAGCCCCAGCATTTT; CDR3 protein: CASSPRWGMGNQPQHF
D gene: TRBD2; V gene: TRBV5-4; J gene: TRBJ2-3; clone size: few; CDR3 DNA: TGTGCCAGCAGCTTGGCCGGTGGAGCGGGAGTTACAGATACGCAGTATTTT; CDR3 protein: CASSLAGGAGVTDTQYF
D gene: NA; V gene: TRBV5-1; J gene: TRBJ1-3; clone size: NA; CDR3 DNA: TGCGCCAGCACTCCAGGGGCCTCTGGAAACACCATATATTTT; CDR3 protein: CASTPGASGNTIYF
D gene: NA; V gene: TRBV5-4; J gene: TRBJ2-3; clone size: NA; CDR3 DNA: TGTGCCAGCTTGGCGGGCAAGTATGGCACAGATACGCAGTATTTT; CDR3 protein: CASLAGKYGTDTQYF
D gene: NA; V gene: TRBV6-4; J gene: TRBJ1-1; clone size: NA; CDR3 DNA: TGTGCCAGCAGTCAGGAGGCGAACACTGAAGCTTTCTTT; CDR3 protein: CASSQEANTEAFF
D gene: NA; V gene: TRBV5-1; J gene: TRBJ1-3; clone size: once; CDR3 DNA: TGCGCCAGCAGCTTGGAGGGCGGCATCTTTGGAAACACCATATATTTT; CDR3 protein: CASSLEGGIFGNTIYF
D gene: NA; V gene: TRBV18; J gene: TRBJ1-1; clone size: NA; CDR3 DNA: TGTGCCAGCTCACCAACGACAGACACTGAAGCTTTCTTT; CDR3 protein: CASSPTTDTEAFF
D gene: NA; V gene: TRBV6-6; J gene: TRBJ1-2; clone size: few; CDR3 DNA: TGTGCCAGCAGTCCAAGGCTCTTTAGCTATGGCTACACCTTC; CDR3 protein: CASSPRLFSYGYTF
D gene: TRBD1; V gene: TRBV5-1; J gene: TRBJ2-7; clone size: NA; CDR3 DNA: TGCGCCAGCAGCTTGCTCCGGACAGGTCAGACCTACGAGCAGTACTTC; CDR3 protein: CASSLLRTGQTYEQYF
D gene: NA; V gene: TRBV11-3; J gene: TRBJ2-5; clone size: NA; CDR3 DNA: TGTGCCAGCAGCTTATGGGGACGCGAGACCCAGTACTTC; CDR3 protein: CASSLWGRETQYF
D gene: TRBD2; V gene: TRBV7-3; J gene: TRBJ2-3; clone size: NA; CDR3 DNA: TGTGCCAGCAGCACAGGACTAGCGGGAGCTGTGGATACGCAGTATTTT; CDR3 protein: CASSTGLAGAVDTQYF
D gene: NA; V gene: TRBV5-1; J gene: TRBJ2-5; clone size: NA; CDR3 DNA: TGCGCCACCAGCGCCCGGGGGATACAAGAGACCCAGTACTTC; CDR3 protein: CATSARGIQETQYF
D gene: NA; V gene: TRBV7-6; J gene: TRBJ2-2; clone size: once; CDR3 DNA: TGTGCCAGCAGCTTAGTAATCACCGGGGAGCTGTTTTTT; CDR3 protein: CASSLVITGELFF
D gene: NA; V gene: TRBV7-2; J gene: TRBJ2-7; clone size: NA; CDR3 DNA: TGTGCCAGCAGCTTCGACAGGAACTCCTACGAGCAGTACTTC; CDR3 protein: CASSFDRNSYEQYF
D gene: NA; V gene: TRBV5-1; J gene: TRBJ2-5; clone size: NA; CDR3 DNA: TGCGCCAGCAGTTATGTGGGGTCTAGGGGGGAGACCCAGTACTTC; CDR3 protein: CASSYVGSRGETQYF
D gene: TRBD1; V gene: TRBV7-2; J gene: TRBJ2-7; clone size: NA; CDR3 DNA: TGTGCCAGCAGCCAGGTGGGACAGGGCTACGAGCAGTACTTC; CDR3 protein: CASSQVGQGYEQYF
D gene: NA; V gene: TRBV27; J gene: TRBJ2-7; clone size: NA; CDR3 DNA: TGTGCCAGCAGTTTGGACCCGACGGGGGAGCAGTACTTC; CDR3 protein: CASSLDPTGEQYF
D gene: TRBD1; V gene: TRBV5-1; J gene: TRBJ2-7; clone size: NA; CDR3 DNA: TGCGCCAGCAGTCCCATTCTGACAGGGGTTCCCTACGAGCAGTACTTC; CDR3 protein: CASSPILTGVPYEQYF
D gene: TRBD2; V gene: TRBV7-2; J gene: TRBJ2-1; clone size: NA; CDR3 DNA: TGTGCCAGCAGCTTAAAGGCTAGCGGGGACAATGAGCAGTTCTTC; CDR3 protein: CASSLKASGDNEQFF
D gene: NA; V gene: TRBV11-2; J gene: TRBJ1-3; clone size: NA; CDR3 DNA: TGTGCCAGCAGCTTGGGTTCTGGAAACACCATATATTTT; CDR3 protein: CASSLGSGNTIYF
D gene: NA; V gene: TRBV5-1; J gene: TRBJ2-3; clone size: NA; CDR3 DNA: TGCGCCAGCAGCTTGGGTCGCTCAGATACGCAGTATTTT; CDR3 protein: CASSLGRSDTQYF
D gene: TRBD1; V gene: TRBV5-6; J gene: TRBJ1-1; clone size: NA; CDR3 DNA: TGTGCCAGCAGCAAGACAGGGACGAACACTGAAGCTTTCTTT; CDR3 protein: CASSKTGTNTEAFF
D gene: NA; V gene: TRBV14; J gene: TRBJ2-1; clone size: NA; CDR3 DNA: TGTGCCAGCAGCCAAGAAAGAGAATCTGGGAGGAGCCCCTACAATGAGCAGTTCTTC; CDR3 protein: CASSQERESGRSPYNEQFF
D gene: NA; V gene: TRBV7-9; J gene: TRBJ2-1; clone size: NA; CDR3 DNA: TGTGCCAGCAGCGAACACAGGGTTTGGGGTGAGCAGTTCTTC; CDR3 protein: CASSEHRVWGEQFF
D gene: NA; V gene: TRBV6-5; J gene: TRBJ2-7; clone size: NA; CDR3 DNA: TGTGCCAGCAGTTACAGGGGTGAGCAGTACTTC; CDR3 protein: CASSYRGEQYF